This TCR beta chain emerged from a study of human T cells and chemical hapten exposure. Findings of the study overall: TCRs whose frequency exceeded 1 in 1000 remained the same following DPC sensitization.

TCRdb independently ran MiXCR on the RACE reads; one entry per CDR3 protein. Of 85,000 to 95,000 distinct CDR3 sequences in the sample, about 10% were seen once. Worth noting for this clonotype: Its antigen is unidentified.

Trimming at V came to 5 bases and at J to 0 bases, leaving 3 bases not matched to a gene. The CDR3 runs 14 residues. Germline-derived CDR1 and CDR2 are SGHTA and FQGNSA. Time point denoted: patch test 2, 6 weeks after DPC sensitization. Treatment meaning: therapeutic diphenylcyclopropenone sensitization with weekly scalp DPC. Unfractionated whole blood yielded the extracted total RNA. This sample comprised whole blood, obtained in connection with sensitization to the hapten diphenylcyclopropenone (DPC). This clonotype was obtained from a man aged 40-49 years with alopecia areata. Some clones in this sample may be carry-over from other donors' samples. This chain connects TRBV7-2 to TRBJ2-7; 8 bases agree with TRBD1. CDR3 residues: CASSPGTGSYEQYF. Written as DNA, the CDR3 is TGTGCCAGCAGCCCGGGGACAGGCTCCTACGAGCAGTACTTC.